This T cell receptor (beta chain) was recorded in a study of blood T cell repertoires in COVID-19. The age range of participants was 18 to 89 years, with residence in about 25 US areas. The method was immunoSEQ multiplex PCR; TCRdb's version includes in-frame clones alone and lacks a portion of them. The data show about 280,000 clones, about nine tenths seen once. A single count supports this clone. The TCR was taken from a woman aged 60-75 years who had recovered from COVID-19. Input material: PBMCs or T cells enriched from blood (not recorded which).

The CDR3, as DNA: TGCAGCGGGACCGGGGAGGGGGACAGGGGTGTGGAAGACACCATATATTTT. This codes for CSGTGEGDRGVEDTIYF. V usage is TRBV29-1 and J usage is TRBJ1-3, with 10 bases aligning to TRBD1. This CDR3 contains 17 residues. From germline, CDR1 is SQVTM and CDR2 ANQGSEA. The ends lost 7 bases at V and 8 bases at J; junction bases unmatched: 20.